These 15 T cell receptor beta chains share one sample of origin, sequenced in a study of blood T cells in healthy people across ages. Through a sample-barcoded 5' primer and a J-beta primer mix, a second PCR was run for roughly 7 to 12 cycles. From the 5' RACE reads, TCRdb called clonotypes with MiXCR, one entry per CDR3 protein. The sample lists 850,000 or so distinct CDR3 sequences; roughly 26% were seen once. Sequenced sample: blood. The origin of the receptors is a woman older than 75 in good health.

This clonotype was observed many times. This chain uses TRBV20-1 with TRBJ1-2, with TRBD1 matching over 11 bases. The V and J ends lost 3 bases and 8 bases, in that order; junction bases with no gene match: 17. Germline V gene sequence: CDR1 DFQATT, CDR2 SNEGSKA (reference sequence). The CDR3 covers 17 residues. The chain's CDR3 is CSASKSGTGGNFGGYTF. DNA of the CDR3: TGCAGTGCTAGCAAATCCGGGACAGGGGGGAATTTCGGCGGCTACACCTTC.

Details on this clonotype: A read error may explain this, as a much larger clone is one base away. This sequence joins TRBV20-1 and TRBJ2-1; perhaps TRBD2 as D (7 bases). Matching the DNA end better, TRBJ2-7 makes the J call doubtful. CDR3 size: 15 residues. CDR1 is DFQATT, CDR2 SNEGSKA, per germline (reference sequence). As DNA, the CDR3 is TGCAGTGCGCCCCAGAGAGGGGGGGCCTACAATGAGCAGTACTTC. It translates to CSAPQRGGAYNEQYF.

This clonotype was counted ten times or more. The gene calls are TRBV29-1 and TRBJ2-7; 10 bases line up with TRBD1. CDR3 length: 12 amino acids. CDR1 is SQVTM, CDR2 ANQGSEA, per germline. CDR3 sequence reads: CSARQGAGEQYF. CDR3 in DNA: TGCAGTGCCCGACAGGGGGCTGGAGAGCAGTACTTC.

The rearrangement joins TRBV12-3 or TRBV12-4 to TRBJ1-2, with 10 bases aligning to TRBD1. The CDR3 runs to 14 residues. The V and J ends lost 6 bases and 12 bases, in that order; junction bases with no gene match: 13. In DNA, the CDR3 is TGTGCCAGCAGACTAGGGACAGGGGCCCGATTTGACACCTTC. Amino acids: CASRLGTGARFDTF.

The chain links TRBV6-6 to TRBJ1-1, with a weak D call TRBD1 (5 bases). This CDR3 comprises 16 residues. Germline V lookup: CDR1 MNHNY, CDR2 SVGAGI (reference sequence). Trimming stripped 2 bases from V and 0 bases from J, with 13 bases between. The CDR3 sequence is CASSYPAGLLNTEAFF. The DNA of the CDR3 is TGTGCCAGCAGTTACCCCGCGGGACTCCTGAACACTGAAGCTTTCTTT.

The V and J genes are TRBV12-3 or TRBV12-4 and TRBJ1-2; unclear D gene. V gave up 3 bases and J gave up 5 bases, with 10 bases separating them. This CDR3 is built from 13 residues. CDR3 DNA: TGTGCCAGCAGTTTCCATGAGGGATATGGCTACACCTTC. It specifies CASSFHEGYGYTF.

The table lists this clonotype with a few counts. V usage is TRBV3-1 and J usage is TRBJ2-3; D perhaps matches TRBD1 (6 bases). CDR1 is LGHDT and CDR2 is YNNKEL in the germline V gene (reference sequence). Trimming removed 0 bases at V and 2 bases at J, with 9 bases between. The CDR3 covers 15 residues. This CDR3 reads CASSQDGQITDTQYF. For the CDR3, the DNA is TGTGCCAGCAGCCAAGATGGACAGATCACAGATACGCAGTATTTT.

CDR3 region: CSASLRTSGVTDTQYF. In nucleotides, the CDR3 is TGCAGTGCTAGCCTGCGGACTAGCGGGGTCACAGATACGCAGTATTTT. This sequence joins TRBV20-1 and TRBJ2-3; 12 bases are shared with TRBD2. CDR3 length: 16 residues. Germline values: CDR1 DFQATT, CDR2 SNEGSKA (reference sequence). The trim removed 3 bases at V and 2 bases at J, leaving 6 bases unmatched.

Details on this clonotype: Its ends do not fully match the called genes, so a read error is possible. This chain uses TRBV6-5 with TRBJ1-2; D is unclear. Germline V CDR1 and CDR2: MNHEY, SVGAGI. The CDR3 contains 13 residues. CDR3 nucleotides: TGTGCCAGCAGGCCATTGGGCGACTATGGCTACATCTTC. It yields the protein CASRPLGDYGYIF.

This clonotype was detected only a few times. The rearrangement uses TRBV5-1 and TRBJ2-3; the D gene is possibly TRBD2 (7 bases). CDR1 and CDR2 (germline): SGHRS, YFSETQ. The CDR3 sequence is 18 residues long. V dropped 1 base and J dropped 1 base, with 19 bases sitting between them. CDR3 nucleotide sequence: TGCGCCAGCAGCTTGTTCGCGGGGGCCACCAGGGGCACAGATACGCAGTATTTT. Its protein product is CASSLFAGATRGTDTQYF.

In its sample, this clonotype was seen a few times. The gene calls are TRBV2 and TRBJ2-3; 11 positions match TRBD2. With V trimmed by 7 bases and J by 5 bases, 8 bases remained unmatched. There are 15 residues in the CDR3. CDR1 SNHLY and CDR2 FYNNEI come from the germline V gene. This CDR3 is CASKFSLAGVDTQYF. CDR3 bases: TGTGCCAGCAAGTTTTCACTAGCGGGGGTAGATACGCAGTATTTT.

This clonotype has a count of ten or more. This chain links TRBV10-2 with TRBJ1-1; D not certain. Germline V lookup: CDR1 WSHSY, CDR2 SAAADI. The CDR3 sequence is 12 residues long. Trimming stripped 4 bases from V and 6 bases from J, with 9 bases between. CDR3 coding DNA: TGCGCCAGCAGTGCAGCTACCCCTGAAGCTTTCTTT. Its translation is CASSAATPEAFF.

This chain connects TRBV3-1 to TRBJ2-1; D unclear. Per the germline V gene, CDR1 is LGHDT and CDR2 is YNNKEL (reference sequence). The CDR3 is made up of 13 amino acids. Trimming removed 6 bases at V and 9 bases at J, with 15 bases between. Here the CDR3 reads CASRVLGCSEQFF. The CDR3, as DNA: TGTGCCAGCAGGGTCCTTGGCTGCAGTGAGCAGTTCTTC.

Many counts were recorded for this clonotype. The CDR3 sequence is CASSQDSSLRYEQYF. Here the CDR3 DNA reads TGTGCCAGCAGCCAAGATAGTTCGTTACGCTACGAGCAGTACTTC. The chain recombines TRBV3-1 with TRBJ2-7, with D uncertain. Germline CDR1 and CDR2: LGHDT and YNNKEL (reference sequence). This CDR3 spans 15 amino acids. Trimming removed 0 bases from V and 3 bases from J, with 12 bases in between.

V and J are TRBV7-2 and TRBJ1-4, with D possibly matching TRBD1 (5 bases). Trimming took 8 bases from V and 3 from J, leaving 16 bases between them. Germline V CDR1 and CDR2: SGHTA, FQGNSA. This CDR3 spans 15 amino acids. CDR3: CASADPGGANEKLFF. DNA of the CDR3: TGTGCCAGCGCTGACCCCGGGGGGGCTAATGAAAAACTGTTTTTT.